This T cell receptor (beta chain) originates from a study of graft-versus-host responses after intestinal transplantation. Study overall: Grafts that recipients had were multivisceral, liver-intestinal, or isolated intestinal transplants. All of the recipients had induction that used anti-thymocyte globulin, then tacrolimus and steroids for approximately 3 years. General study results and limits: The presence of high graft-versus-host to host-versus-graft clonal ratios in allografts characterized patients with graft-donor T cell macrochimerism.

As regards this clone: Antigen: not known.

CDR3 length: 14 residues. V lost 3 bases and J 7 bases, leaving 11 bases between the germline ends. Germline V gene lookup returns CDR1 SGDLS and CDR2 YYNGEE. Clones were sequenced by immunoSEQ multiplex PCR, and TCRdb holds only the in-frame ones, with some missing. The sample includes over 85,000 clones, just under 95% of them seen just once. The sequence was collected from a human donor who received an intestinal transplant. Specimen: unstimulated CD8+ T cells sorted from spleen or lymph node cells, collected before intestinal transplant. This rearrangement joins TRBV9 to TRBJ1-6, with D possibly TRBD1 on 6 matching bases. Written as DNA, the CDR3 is TGTGCCAGCAGCGCAGGGGTTTTGAATTCACCCCTCCACTTT. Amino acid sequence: CASSAGVLNSPLHF.